This TCR beta chain was sequenced in a study of T cells in Graves' hyperthyroidism and ophthalmopathy (dated by TCRdb to the late 2010s). In terms of the full investigation: Peripheral blood was sampled at the time of initial diagnosis, prior to any treatment. The paper reports TCR Vbeta CDR3 sequencing of approximately 130 peripheral blood samples: over 40 ophthalmopathy, around 80 hyperthyroidism and some 17 progressor patients. Following sampling, methimazole starting at 30 mg daily was given to hyperthyroidism patients, and high-dose intravenous methylprednisolone was given to ophthalmopathy patients. To identify distinguishing TCR V-J signatures, a discovery cohort of 90 to 100 patients was used, comprising some 43 with Graves' ophthalmopathy and approximately 57 with stable Graves' hyperthyroidism. Prospective prediction of ophthalmopathy was tested in an independent validation cohort of 18 to 20 hyperthyroidism patients and some 17 patients who later progressed to ophthalmopathy. The 100 discovery patients were randomly split 7:3 into training and test sets. In several Graves' hyperthyroidism patients, the study also compared T-cell repertoires from thyroid tissue with T-cell repertoires from blood. Results the study describes overall, beyond this receptor: Most expanded thyroid clonotypes (frequency above 0.001) were also found in blood, which suggests that blood repertoires may mirror thyroid immune responses. No statistical method was used to fix the sample size in advance, and group allocation was not hidden from the investigators. A 13 V-J signature model separated ophthalmopathy from stable hyperthyroidism, with around 91% sensitivity and roughly 81% specificity in cross-validation and 80%/75% in testing. In validation, the model predicted progression to ophthalmopathy with 55% to 71% sensitivity and 72.22% specificity, a median of about 6 months before onset.

The TCR beta CDR3 regions were amplified from RNA transcripts. The TCR CDR3 was subjected to a first round of RT-PCR using the HTBI primer set and the Qiagen OneStep RT-PCR kit. Libraries were constructed in a second round of multiplex PCR, after which size selection and purification were performed. The libraries were sequenced on an Illumina HiSeq2000 using paired-end 100 bp reads. Regarding the original processing steps: SOAPnuke was used to process the raw data, with reads discarded if the reads contained adapters or uncalled bases, had a mean Phred below 15, or lacked an exact constant-primer or identifier match. High-quality paired reads were merged with COPE v1.2.5, and unique nucleotide sequences were defined as clonotypes. MiTCR v1.1 was used to align the clonotypes against IMGT TRBV, TRBD and TRBJ reference segments. The analysis was restricted to V-J combinations with a frequency above 0.0001, which together covered approximately 99% of the repertoires. A TCS score was defined as the ratio of F50 (clonal expansion) to E x V (chaos), with BLOSUM62-based TCRdist applied between CDR3 peptides within each V-J. Welch's t-statistics and random forest reduced approximately 520 V-J features to roughly 13, which were used in a naive Bayes classifier (R e1071). TCRdb cleaned the public reads at Q25 with fastp, built clones with MiXCR and kept in-frame beta chains. Each record represents a unique CDR3 protein, reported with the most common genes and DNA among its rows. TCRdb's processing, not the authors', yielded these V and J calls. The sample data list a few hundred thousand distinct CDR3 sequences, and around 16% of these were observed just once. The ten largest clonotypes hold approximately 7.5% of the sample.

This clonotype has at least ten counts. Its antigen is not yet known. No base qualities exist here, and no much larger clone lies one base off it. A patient counted as having stable Graves' hyperthyroidism if no progression to ophthalmopathy occurred over 18 months of follow-up. Hyperthyroidism patients were aged 18 to 65 years and newly diagnosed, with disease duration of less than 2 months. The study excluded patients with uncontrolled infections, other autoimmune diseases, pregnancy or lactation. Diagnoses relied on clinical symptoms, serum thyroxine and TRAb, thyroid ultrasound and orbital computed tomography. PBMCs were isolated from 10 ml of fresh peripheral blood by Ficoll-Paque density gradient centrifugation. Trizol reagent was used to extract total RNA, and RNA quality was then checked on an Agilent 2100 Bioanalyzer. Counted from cysteine to phenylalanine, this CDR3 has 18 amino acids. Only the CDR3 DNA is retained, 54 bases long and in frame from the first base. The germline V end is reduced by 2 bases and the J end by 5 bases; junction bases left unmatched: 8.

The V and J genes are TRBV12-3 or TRBV12-4 and TRBJ2-1; 14 bases in between match TRBD2. The sample consisted of blood. The TCR comes from a young woman with Graves' hyperthyroidism. The nucleotides are TGTGCCAGCAGTTTAAGACTAGCGGGGGGGCCCGATAACAATGAGCAGTTCTTC. Translation gives CASSLRLAGGPDNNEQFF.